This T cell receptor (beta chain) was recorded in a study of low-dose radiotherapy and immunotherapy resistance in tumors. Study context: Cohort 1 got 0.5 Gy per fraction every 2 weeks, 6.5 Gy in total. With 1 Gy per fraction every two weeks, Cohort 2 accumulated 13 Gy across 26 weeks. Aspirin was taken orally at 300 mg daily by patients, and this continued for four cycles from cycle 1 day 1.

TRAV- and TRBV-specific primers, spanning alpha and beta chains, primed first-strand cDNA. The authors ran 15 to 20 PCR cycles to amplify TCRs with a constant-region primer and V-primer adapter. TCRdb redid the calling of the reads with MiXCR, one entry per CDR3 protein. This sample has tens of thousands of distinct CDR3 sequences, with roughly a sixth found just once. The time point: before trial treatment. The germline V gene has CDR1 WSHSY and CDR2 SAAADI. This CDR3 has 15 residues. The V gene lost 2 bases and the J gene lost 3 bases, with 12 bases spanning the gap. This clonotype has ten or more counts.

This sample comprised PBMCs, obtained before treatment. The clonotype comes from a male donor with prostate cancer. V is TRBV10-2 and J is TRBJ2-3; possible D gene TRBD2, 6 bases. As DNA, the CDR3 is TGCGCCAGCAGTGAGAACGGAGGGCAAACAGATACGCAGTATTTT. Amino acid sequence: CASSENGGQTDTQYF.